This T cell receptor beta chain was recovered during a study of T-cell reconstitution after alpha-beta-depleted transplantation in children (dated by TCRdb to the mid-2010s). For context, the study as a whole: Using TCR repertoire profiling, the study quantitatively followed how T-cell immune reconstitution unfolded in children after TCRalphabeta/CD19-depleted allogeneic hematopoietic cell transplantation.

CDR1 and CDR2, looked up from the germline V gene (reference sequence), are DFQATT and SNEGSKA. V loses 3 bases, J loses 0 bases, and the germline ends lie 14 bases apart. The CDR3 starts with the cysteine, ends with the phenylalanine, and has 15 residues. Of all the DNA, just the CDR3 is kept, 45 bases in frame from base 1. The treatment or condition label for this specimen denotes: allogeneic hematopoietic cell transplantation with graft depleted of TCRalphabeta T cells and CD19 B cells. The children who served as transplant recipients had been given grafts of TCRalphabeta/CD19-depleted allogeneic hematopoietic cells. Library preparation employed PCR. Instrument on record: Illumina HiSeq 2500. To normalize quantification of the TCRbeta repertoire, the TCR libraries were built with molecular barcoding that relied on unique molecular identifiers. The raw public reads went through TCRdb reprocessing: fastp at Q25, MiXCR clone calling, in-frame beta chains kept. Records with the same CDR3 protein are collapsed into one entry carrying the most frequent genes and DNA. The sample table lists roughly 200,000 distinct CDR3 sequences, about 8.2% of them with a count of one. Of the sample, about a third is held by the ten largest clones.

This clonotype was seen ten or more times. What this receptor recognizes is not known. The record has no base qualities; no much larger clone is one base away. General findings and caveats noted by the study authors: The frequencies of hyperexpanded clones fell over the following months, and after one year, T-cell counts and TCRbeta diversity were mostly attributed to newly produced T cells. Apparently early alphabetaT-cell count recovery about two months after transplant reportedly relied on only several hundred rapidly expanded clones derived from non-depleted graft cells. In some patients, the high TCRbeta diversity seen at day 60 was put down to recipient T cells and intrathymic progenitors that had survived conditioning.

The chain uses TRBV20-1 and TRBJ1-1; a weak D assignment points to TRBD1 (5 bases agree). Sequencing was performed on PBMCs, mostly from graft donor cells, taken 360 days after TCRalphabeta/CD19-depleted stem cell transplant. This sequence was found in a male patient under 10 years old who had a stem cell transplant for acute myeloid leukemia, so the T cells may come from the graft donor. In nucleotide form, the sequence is TGCAGTGCTAGTCGGGCAGGGACCATGAACACTGAAGCTTTCTTT. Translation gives CSASRAGTMNTEAFF.